Listed below are T cell receptor beta chains from one sample, sequenced in a study of cytomegalovirus exposure and HLA in healthy donors. Sequencing used immunoSEQ multiplex PCR; TCRdb keeps in-frame clones, though not all of them. The profile covers 200,000 to 250,000 clones, with nearly 80% appearing a single time and 1.5% to 2% taken by the ten largest. Sequenced material: PBMCs. The receptors originated from a man aged 18 to 29 in good health and CMV-seronegative. CDR3s include the opening cysteine and the closing phenylalanine or tryptophan. A D gene is named only where the DNA matches it firmly. Clone size, where shown, is once, few, many, or a class for clones that have expanded.

>TRBV6-5|TRBD2|TRBJ2-3|.
CASSFRTSGNTDTQYF
TGTGCCAGCAGTTTCCGGACTAGCGGGAACACAGATACGCAGTATTTT
>TRBV5-1|TRBD1|TRBJ1-4|.
CASSYHPGTGNEKLFF
TGCGCCAGCAGCTACCACCCCGGGACAGGGAATGAAAAACTGTTTTTT
>TRBV30|.|TRBJ1-2|.
CAWSGTNKIPGHENYGYTF
TGTGCCTGGAGTGGGACAAACAAGATACCGGGACACGAGAACTATGGCTACACCTTC
>TRBV19|TRBD1|TRBJ1-2|.
CASSLTGGTVIGYTF
TGTGCCAGTAGTCTTACAGGGGGGACCGTGATTGGCTACACCTTC
>TRBV7-2|.|TRBJ1-5|.
CASSLGGSPQPQHF
TGTGCCAGCAGCTTAGGGGGCAGCCCTCAGCCCCAGCATTTT
>TRBV27|.|TRBJ2-1|.
CASSQIPRSYNEQFF
TGTGCCAGCAGTCAGATTCCTCGCTCCTACAATGAGCAGTTCTTC
>TRBV30|.|TRBJ2-7|few
CAWSDQGYEQYF
TGTGCCTGGAGTGATCAGGGCTACGAGCAGTACTTC
>TRBV7-2|TRBD2|TRBJ2-3|.
CASSRTSARADTQYF
TGTGCCAGCAGCCGCACTAGCGCGAGGGCAGATACGCAGTATTTT
>TRBV4-3|TRBD2|TRBJ2-2|once
CASSRGLAPTGELFF
TGCGCCAGCAGCCGGGGACTAGCGCCAACCGGGGAGCTGTTTTTT
>TRBV18|TRBD1|TRBJ1-5|.
CASSRDSSNQPQHF
TGTGCCAGCTCACGGGACAGCTCCAATCAGCCCCAGCATTTT
>TRBV6-5|.|TRBJ2-7|.
CASSYEAGSYEQYF
TGTGCCAGCAGTTATGAGGCAGGGTCCTACGAGCAGTACTTC
>TRBV7-9|TRBD2|TRBJ2-1|.
CASSFTASGRHEQFF
TGTGCCAGCAGCTTTACGGCTAGCGGGAGACATGAGCAGTTCTTC
>TRBV30|.|TRBJ1-4|.
CASPFADEKLFF
TGTGCCTCGCCATTCGCGGATGAAAAACTGTTTTTT
>TRBV14|TRBD1|TRBJ2-2|.
CASSLRQGSTDTGELFF
TGTGCCAGCAGCCTTCGACAGGGAAGCACTGACACCGGGGAGCTGTTTTTT
>TRBV6-5|TRBD2|TRBJ2-5|.
CASSSRLAGGKETQYF
TGTGCCAGCAGTTCCCGGTTAGCGGGGGGGAAAGAGACCCAGTACTTC
>TRBV13|.|TRBJ2-2|once
CASSWTVTGELFF
TGTGCCAGCAGCTGGACAGTCACCGGGGAGCTGTTTTTT
>TRBV29-1|TRBD1|TRBJ2-2|.
CSVGTGGNTGELFF
TGCAGCGTTGGGACAGGGGGTAACACCGGGGAGCTGTTTTTT
>TRBV5-1|.|TRBJ2-3|.
CASSGPYTDTQYF
TGCGCCAGCAGCGGCCCGTACACAGATACGCAGTATTTT
>TRBV10-3|TRBD2|TRBJ2-1|.
CAISEGGVYNEQFF
TGTGCCATCAGTGAGGGGGGGGTCTACAATGAGCAGTTCTTC
>TRBV5-6|TRBD1|TRBJ2-7|.
CASSLARTGGWYEQYF
TGTGCCAGCAGCTTGGCGAGGACAGGGGGCTGGTACGAGCAGTACTTC
>TRBV11-2|.|TRBJ1-1|.
CASSLYPPGGGMNTEAFF
TGTGCCAGCAGCTTATATCCTCCGGGGGGGGGCATGAACACTGAAGCTTTCTTT
>TRBV7-9|.|TRBJ1-1|.
CSSSLGGRGLLNTEAFF
TGTTCCAGCAGCTTAGGCGGCAGGGGATTATTGAACACTGAAGCTTTCTTT
>TRBV7-6|.|TRBJ1-3|.
CASSPGKGISSGNTIYF
TGTGCCAGCAGCCCCGGAAAGGGGATCAGCTCTGGAAACACCATATATTTT
>TRBV23-1|.|TRBJ2-7|.
CASFPERGEQYF
TGCGCCAGCTTCCCAGAAAGGGGGGAGCAGTACTTC
>TRBV19|.|TRBJ1-4|.
CASSSTRTAKYEKLFF
TGTGCCAGTAGCTCAACCAGGACAGCCAAATATGAAAAACTGTTTTTT
>TRBV2|.|TRBJ2-2|few
CASSQGGTTKSTGELFF
TGTGCCAGCAGTCAAGGTGGGACAACCAAGTCCACCGGGGAGCTGTTTTTT
>TRBV11-3|TRBD1|TRBJ2-7|.
CASSPAGDRGNYEQYF
TGTGCCAGCAGCCCCGCGGGGGACAGGGGTAACTACGAGCAGTACTTC
>TRBV30|TRBD1|TRBJ1-2|.
CAWINSGTGGFGYTF
TGTGCCTGGATCAACTCCGGGACAGGGGGCTTTGGCTACACCTTC
>TRBV30|.|TRBJ2-7|.
CAWSAGSIYEQYF
TGTGCCTGGAGTGCCGGGAGCATCTACGAGCAGTACTTC
>TRBV5-6|.|TRBJ2-3|.
CASSSVAASTDTQYF
TGTGCCAGCAGCTCTGTAGCGGCTAGCACAGATACGCAGTATTTT
>TRBV7-2|.|TRBJ2-7|.
CASSLARTGEQYF
TGTGCCAGCAGCTTAGCTCGCACAGGGGAGCAGTACTTC
>TRBV30|.|TRBJ2-3|.
CAGHGSGGTPRTDTQYF
TGTGCCGGGCACGGAAGTGGCGGGACTCCTCGCACAGATACGCAGTATTTT
>TRBV5-1|.|TRBJ2-1|.
CASSLTGPSYNEQFF
TGCGCCAGCAGCTTGACAGGTCCATCCTACAATGAGCAGTTCTTC
>TRBV6-5|.|TRBJ2-7|.
CASSYSQGQAFEQYF
TGTGCCAGCAGTTACTCCCAGGGCCAGGCCTTCGAGCAGTACTTC
>TRBV7-7|TRBD1|TRBJ2-5|.
CASSLHETTGGQETQYF
TGTGCTAGCAGCTTACACGAAACGACAGGGGGCCAAGAGACCCAGTACTTC
>TRBV28|.|TRBJ2-7|.
CASSLSGTIYEQYF
TGTGCCAGCAGTTTAAGCGGGACAATCTACGAGCAGTACTTC
>TRBV6-5|.|TRBJ2-7|.
CASSAGVFYEQYF
TGTGCCAGCAGTGCCGGGGTCTTCTACGAGCAGTACTTC
>TRBV4-2|.|TRBJ2-5|.
CASSHGRGQETQYF
TGTGCCAGCAGCCACGGAAGGGGGCAAGAGACCCAGTACTTC
>TRBV19|.|TRBJ1-5|.
CASSIGGYPSNQPQHF
TGTGCCAGTAGTATAGGAGGTTATCCTAGCAATCAGCCCCAGCATTTT
>TRBV19|TRBD1|TRBJ2-2|.
CASRLTGGNTGELFF
TGTGCCAGCCGGTTGACAGGGGGGAACACCGGGGAGCTGTTTTTT
>TRBV11-3|.|TRBJ1-2|.
CASSLEWGHEGYTF
TGTGCCAGCAGCTTAGAATGGGGGCACGAGGGCTACACCTTC
>TRBV7-9|.|TRBJ1-2|few
CASSLASGFTF
TGTGCCAGCAGCTTAGCGTCGGGTTTCACCTTC
>TRBV4-2|TRBD2|TRBJ2-7|.
CASSQDLGLAGGPSYEQYF
TGTGCCAGCAGCCAAGATCTGGGACTAGCGGGAGGGCCCTCCTACGAGCAGTACTTC
>TRBV28|.|TRBJ1-5|.
CASSLPARGGGGLNQPQHF
TGTGCCAGCAGTTTACCCGCTCGTGGGGGGGGAGGATTAAATCAGCCCCAGCATTTT
>TRBV5-1|TRBD1|TRBJ2-3|.
CASSSGLQGNTDTQYF
TGCGCCAGCAGCTCCGGGTTACAGGGGAACACAGATACGCAGTATTTT
>TRBV5-1|TRBD1|TRBJ2-3|.
CASSLLADRDADTQYF
TGCGCCAGCAGCCTGTTAGCGGACAGGGATGCAGATACGCAGTATTTT
>TRBV5-4|TRBD1|TRBJ2-4|.
CASSWGQGAKNIQYF
TGTGCCAGCAGCTGGGGACAGGGGGCCAAAAACATTCAGTACTTC
>TRBV7-2|.|TRBJ1-2|.
CASSLFFSGSNGYTF
TGTGCCAGCAGCTTATTTTTTAGCGGGTCCAATGGCTACACCTTC
>TRBV10-3|.|TRBJ1-5|.
CAISEDRNQPQHF
TGTGCCATCAGTGAGGACAGAAATCAGCCCCAGCATTTT
>TRBV5-4|.|TRBJ2-7|few
CASSLDGGSYEQYF
TGTGCCAGCAGCTTGGATGGCGGCTCCTACGAGCAGTACTTC
>TRBV5-1|.|TRBJ1-1|.
CASSLTGNTEAFF
TGCGCCAGCAGCTTAACAGGGAACACTGAAGCTTTCTTT
>TRBV7-9|.|TRBJ1-1|.
CASSLDGGVNTEAFF
TGTGCCAGCAGCTTAGATGGGGGGGTGAACACTGAAGCTTTCTTT
>TRBV19|.|TRBJ1-5|.
CASTEGFNQPQHF
TGTGCCAGTACCGAGGGTTTCAATCAGCCCCAGCATTTT